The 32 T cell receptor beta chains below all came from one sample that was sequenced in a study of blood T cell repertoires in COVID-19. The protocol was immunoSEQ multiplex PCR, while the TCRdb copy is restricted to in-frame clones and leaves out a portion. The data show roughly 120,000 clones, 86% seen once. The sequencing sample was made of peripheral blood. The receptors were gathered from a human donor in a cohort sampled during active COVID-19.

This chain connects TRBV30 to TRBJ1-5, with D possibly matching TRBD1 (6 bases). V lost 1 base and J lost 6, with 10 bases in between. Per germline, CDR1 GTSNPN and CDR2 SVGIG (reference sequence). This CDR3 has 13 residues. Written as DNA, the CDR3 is TGTGCCTGGAGTGGAGGGGGAAGTCAGCCCCAGCATTTT. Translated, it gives CAWSGGGSQPQHF.

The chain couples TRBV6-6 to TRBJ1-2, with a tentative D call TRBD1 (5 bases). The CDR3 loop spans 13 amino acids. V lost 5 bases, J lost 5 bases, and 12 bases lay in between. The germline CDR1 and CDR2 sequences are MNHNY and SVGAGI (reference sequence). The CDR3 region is CASSQGLLYGYTF. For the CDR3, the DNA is TGTGCCAGCAGTCAGGGACTTCTTTATGGCTACACCTTC.

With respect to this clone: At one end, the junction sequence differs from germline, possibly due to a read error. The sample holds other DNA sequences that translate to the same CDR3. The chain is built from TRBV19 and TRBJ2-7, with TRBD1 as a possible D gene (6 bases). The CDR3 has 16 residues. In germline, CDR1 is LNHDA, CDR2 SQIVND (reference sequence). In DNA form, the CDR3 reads TGTGCCAGTAGTATAGGTACGGGACACCGCTCCTACGAGCAGTATTTC. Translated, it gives CASSIGTGHRSYEQYF.

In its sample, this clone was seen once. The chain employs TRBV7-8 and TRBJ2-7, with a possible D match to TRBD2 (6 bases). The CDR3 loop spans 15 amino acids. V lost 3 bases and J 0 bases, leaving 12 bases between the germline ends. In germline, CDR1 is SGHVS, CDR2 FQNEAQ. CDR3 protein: CASSFGGRSSYEQYF. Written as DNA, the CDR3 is TGTGCCAGCAGCTTTGGTGGGAGGAGCTCCTACGAGCAGTACTTC.

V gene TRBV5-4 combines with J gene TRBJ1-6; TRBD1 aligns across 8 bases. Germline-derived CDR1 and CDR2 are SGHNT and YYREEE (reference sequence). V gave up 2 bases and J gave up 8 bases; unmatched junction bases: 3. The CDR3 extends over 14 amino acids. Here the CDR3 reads CASSFATGDSPLHF. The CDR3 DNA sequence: TGTGCCAGCAGCTTTGCGACAGGGGATTCACCCCTCCACTTT.

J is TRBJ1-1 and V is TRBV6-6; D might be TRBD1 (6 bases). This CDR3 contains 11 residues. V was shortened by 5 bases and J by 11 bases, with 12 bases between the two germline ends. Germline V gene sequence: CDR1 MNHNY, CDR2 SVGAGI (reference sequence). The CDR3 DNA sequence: TGTGCCAGCAGTCGACAGGTATGGGCTTTCTTT. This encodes CASSRQVWAFF.

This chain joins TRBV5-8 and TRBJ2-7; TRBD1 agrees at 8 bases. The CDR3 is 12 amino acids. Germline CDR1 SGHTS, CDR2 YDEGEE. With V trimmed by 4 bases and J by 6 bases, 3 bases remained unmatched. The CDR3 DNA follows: TGTGCCAGCAGCAAAGACAGGGGCGAGCAGTACTTC. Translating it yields CASSKDRGEQYF.

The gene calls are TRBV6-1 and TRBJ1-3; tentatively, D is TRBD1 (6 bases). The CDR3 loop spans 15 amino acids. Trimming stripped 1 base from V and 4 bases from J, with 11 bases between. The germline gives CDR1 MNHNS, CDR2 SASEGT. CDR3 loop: CASSEGNRAGNTIYF. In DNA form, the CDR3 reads TGTGCCAGCAGTGAAGGTAACAGGGCAGGAAACACCATATATTTT.

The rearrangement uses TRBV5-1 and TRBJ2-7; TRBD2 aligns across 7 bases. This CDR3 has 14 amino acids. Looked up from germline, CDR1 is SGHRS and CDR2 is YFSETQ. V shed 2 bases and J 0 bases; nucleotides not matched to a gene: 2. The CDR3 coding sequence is TGCGCCAGCAGCTTAGCGGGAAGCTCCTACGAGCAGTACTTC. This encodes CASSLAGSSYEQYF.

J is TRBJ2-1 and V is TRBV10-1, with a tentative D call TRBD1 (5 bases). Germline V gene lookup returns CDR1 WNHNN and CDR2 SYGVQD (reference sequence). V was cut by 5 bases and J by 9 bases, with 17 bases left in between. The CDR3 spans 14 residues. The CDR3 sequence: CASSPGRSISEQFF. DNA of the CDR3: TGCGCCAGCAGTCCAGGGCGCAGCATCAGTGAGCAGTTCTTC.

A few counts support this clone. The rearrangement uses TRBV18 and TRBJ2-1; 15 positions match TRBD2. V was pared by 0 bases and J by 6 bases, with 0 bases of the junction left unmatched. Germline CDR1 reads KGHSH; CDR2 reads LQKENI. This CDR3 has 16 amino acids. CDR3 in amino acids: CASSPPGLAGGNEQFF. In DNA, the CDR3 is TGTGCCAGCTCACCACCGGGACTAGCGGGAGGCAATGAGCAGTTCTTC.

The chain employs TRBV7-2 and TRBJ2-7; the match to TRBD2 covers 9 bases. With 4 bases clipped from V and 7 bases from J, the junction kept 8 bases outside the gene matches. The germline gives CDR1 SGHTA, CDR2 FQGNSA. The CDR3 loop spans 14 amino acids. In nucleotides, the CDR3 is TGTGCCAGCAGCTATTCTAGCGGGACGGGTGAGCAGTACTTC. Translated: CASSYSSGTGEQYF.

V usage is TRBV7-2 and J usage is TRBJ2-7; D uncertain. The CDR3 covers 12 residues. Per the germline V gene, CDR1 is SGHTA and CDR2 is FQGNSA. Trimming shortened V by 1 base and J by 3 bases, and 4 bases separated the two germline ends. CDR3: CASSLVLYEQYF. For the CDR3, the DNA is TGTGCCAGCAGCTTAGTACTCTACGAGCAGTACTTC.

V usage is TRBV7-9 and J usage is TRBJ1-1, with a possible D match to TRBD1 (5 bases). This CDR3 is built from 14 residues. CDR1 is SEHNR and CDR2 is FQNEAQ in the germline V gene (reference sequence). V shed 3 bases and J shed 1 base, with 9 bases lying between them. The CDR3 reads CASSFLGQNTEAFF. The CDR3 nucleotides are TGTGCCAGCAGCTTCCTGGGGCAGAACACTGAAGCTTTCTTT.

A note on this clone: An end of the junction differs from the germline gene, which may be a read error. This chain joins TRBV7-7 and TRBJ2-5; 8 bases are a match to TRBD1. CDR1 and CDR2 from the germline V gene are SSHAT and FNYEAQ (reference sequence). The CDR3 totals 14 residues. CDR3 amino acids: CASSPDRGGETQYF. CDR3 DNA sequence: TGTGCTAGCAGCCCAGACAGGGGCGGAGAGACCCAGTACTTC.

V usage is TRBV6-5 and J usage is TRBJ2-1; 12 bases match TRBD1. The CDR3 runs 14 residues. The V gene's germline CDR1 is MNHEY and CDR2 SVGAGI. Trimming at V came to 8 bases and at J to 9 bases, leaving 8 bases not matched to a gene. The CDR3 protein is CASSGTGGPPEQFF. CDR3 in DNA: TGTGCCAGCTCTGGGACAGGGGGCCCCCCTGAGCAGTTCTTC.

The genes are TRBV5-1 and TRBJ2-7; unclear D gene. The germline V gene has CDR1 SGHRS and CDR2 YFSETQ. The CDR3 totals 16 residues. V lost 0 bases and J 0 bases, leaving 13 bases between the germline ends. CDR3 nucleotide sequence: TGCGCCAGCAGCTTGGTCCCATCAGACTCCTCCTACGAGCAGTACTTC. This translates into CASSLVPSDSSYEQYF.

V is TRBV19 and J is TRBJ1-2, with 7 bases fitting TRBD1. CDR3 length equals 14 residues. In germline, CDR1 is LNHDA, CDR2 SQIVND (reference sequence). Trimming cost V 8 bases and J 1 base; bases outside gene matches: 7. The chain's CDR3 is CASARQGINYGYTF. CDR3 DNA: TGTGCCAGTGCGAGACAGGGCATTAACTATGGCTACACCTTC.

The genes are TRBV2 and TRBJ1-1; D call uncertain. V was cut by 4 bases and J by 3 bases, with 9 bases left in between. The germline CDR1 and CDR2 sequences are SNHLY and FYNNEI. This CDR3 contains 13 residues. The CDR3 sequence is CASSVGGYTEAFF. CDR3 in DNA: TGTGCCAGCAGTGTTGGCGGGTACACTGAAGCTTTCTTT. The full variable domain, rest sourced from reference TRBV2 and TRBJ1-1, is EPEVTQTPSHQVTQMGQEVILRCVPISNHLYFYWYRQILGQKVEFLVSFYNNEISEKSEIFDDQFSVERPDGSNFTLKIRSTKLEDSAMYFCASSVGGYTEAFFGQGTRLTVV.

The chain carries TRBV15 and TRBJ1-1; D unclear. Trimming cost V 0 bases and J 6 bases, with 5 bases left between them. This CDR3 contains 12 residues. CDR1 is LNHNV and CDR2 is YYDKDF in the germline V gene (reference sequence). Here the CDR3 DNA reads TGTGCCACCAGCAGAGATGTAGCTGAAGCTTTCTTT. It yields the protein CATSRDVAEAFF.

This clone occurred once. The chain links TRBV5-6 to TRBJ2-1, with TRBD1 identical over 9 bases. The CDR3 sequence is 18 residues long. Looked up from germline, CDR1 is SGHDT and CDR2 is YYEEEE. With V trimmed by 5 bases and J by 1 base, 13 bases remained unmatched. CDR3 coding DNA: TGTGCCAGCAGTCGGAGGGACAGGGTACTTATGTCCTACAATGAGCAGTTCTTC. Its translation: CASSRRDRVLMSYNEQFF.

The CDR3 DNA reads as TGTGCCAGCAGCCCTTATAGCGGGAGGTATGATGAGCAGTTCTTC. Encoded protein: CASSPYSGRYDEQFF. This rearrangement joins TRBV14 to TRBJ2-1, with 10 bases fitting TRBD2. V trimming: 4 bases; J trimming: 8 bases; junction bases outside the gene matches: 8. The CDR3 consists of 15 residues. Per germline, CDR1 SGHDN and CDR2 FVKESK.

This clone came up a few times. The CDR3 DNA reads TGTGCCAGCAGCCCCGACGGGGGGATGATTCCCGGGGAGCTGTTTTTT. Amino acids: CASSPDGGMIPGELFF. The genes are TRBV3-1 (or the pseudogene TRBV3-2) and TRBJ2-2; the match to TRBD2 covers 7 bases. J lost 6 bases, V lost 4 bases, and 11 bases had no gene match. The germline CDR1 and CDR2 sequences are LGHDT and YNNKEL (reference sequence). The CDR3 sequence is 16 residues long.

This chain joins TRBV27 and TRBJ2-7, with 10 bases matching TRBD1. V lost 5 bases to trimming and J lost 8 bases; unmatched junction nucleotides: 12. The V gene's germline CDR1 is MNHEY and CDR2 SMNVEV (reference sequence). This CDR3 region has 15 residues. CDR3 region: CASSPPNRTGGKQYF. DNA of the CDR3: TGTGCCAGCAGTCCCCCTAATCGGACAGGGGGGAAGCAGTACTTC.

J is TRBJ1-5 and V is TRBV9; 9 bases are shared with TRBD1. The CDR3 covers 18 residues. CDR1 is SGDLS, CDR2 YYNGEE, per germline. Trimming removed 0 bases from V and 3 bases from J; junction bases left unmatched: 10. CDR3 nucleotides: TGTGCCAGCAGCGTAGTGACCCCCGGACAGGGGTACAATCAGCCCCAGCATTTT. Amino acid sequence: CASSVVTPGQGYNQPQHF. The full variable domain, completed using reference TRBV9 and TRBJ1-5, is DSGVTQTPKHLITATGQRVTLRCSPRSGDLSVYWYQQSLDQGLQFLIQYYNGEERAKGNILERFSAQQFPDLHSELNLSSLELGDSALYFCASSVVTPGQGYNQPQHFGDGTRLSIL.

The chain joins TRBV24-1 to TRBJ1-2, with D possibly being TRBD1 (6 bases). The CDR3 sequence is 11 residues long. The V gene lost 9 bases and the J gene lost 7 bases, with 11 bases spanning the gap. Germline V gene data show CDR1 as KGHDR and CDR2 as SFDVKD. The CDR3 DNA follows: TGTGCCACCGGTGGAGGGGGTGGCTACACCTTC. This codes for CATGGGGGYTF.

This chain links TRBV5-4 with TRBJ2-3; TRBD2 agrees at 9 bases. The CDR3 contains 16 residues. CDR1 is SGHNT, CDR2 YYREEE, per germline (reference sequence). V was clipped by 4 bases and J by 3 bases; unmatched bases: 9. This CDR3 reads CASSGAGGRSTDTQYF. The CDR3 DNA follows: TGTGCCAGCAGCGGAGCGGGAGGAAGGAGTACAGATACGCAGTATTTT.

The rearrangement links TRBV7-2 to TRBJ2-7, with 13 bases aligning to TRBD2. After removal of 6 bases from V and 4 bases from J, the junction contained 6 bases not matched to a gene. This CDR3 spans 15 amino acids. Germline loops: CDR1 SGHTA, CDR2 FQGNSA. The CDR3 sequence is CASRWTSGRAYEQYF. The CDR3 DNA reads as TGTGCCAGCAGATGGACTAGCGGGAGAGCGTACGAGCAGTACTTC.

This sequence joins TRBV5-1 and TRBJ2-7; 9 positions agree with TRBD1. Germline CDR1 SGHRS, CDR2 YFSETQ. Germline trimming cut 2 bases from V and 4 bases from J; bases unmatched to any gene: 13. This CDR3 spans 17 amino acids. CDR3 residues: CASSFQTGGSVGYEQYF. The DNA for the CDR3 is TGCGCCAGCAGCTTCCAAACAGGGGGCTCCGTCGGGTACGAGCAGTACTTC.

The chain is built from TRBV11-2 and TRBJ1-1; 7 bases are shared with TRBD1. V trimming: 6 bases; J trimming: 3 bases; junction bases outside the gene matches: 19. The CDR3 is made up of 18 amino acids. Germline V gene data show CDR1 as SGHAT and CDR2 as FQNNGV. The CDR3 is CASSFLGTVSGLDTEAFF. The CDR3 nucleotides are TGTGCCAGCAGTTTCCTCGGGACAGTTTCTGGTTTGGACACTGAAGCTTTCTTT.

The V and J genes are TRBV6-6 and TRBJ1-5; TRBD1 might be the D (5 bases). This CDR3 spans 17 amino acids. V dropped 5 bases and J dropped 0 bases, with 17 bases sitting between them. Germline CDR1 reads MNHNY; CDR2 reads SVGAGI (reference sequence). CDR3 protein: CASSPTLGRDSNQPQHF. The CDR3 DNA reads TGTGCCAGCAGTCCCACCTTGGGCAGGGATAGCAATCAGCCCCAGCATTTT.

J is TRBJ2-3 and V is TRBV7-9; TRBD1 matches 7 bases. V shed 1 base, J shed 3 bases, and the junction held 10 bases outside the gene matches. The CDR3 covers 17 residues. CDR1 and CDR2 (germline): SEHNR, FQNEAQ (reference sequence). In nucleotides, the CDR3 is TGTGCCAGCAGCTTAGGCCCCCCGAAGGGGGCTACAGATACGCAGTATTTT. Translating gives CASSLGPPKGATDTQYF.